This TCR beta chain was obtained from a study of control samples from healthy donors and cancer patients. V gave up 3 bases and J gave up 7 bases; unmatched junction bases: 4. CDR3 length equals 14 residues. CDR1 is SGHTA and CDR2 is FQGTGA in the germline V gene. Clones were read by immunoSEQ multiplex PCR, and TCRdb kept only the in-frame ones, dropping some. The sample comprises around 100,000 clones, just over 85% of which are singletons, and roughly 13% rests with the top ten. The TCR comes from a man between 25 and 39 years old in good health. The specimen sequenced was blood. The chain employs TRBV7-3 and TRBJ2-1, with 9 bases that match TRBD2. The CDR3 spells CASSLLAGWNEQFF. CDR3 DNA sequence: TGTGCCAGCAGCTTGCTAGCGGGGTGGAATGAGCAGTTCTTC.